The present entry profiles one TCR beta chain with its context. The antigen this receptor binds is unknown. Base-call qualities are not available, and no considerably larger clone is one nucleotide away. The germline V gene yields SGHTA for CDR1 and FQGNSA for CDR2. V lost 6 bases and J lost 2 bases, and the count of bases not matched to a germline gene is 7. Taken from cysteine to phenylalanine, the CDR3 has 14 residues. Kept here is only the CDR3 DNA, which spans 42 bases and is read in frame from base 1. The data were taken from a study of Ad26.COV2.S vaccination and SARS-CoV-2 variants listed by TCRdb under 2021. Describing the broader study: Vaccine-arm donors came from COV1001, a multicentre, randomized, double-blind, placebo-controlled phase I-IIa trial of Ad26.COV2.S in healthy adults. Ad26.COV2.S was administered intramuscularly at 5 x 10^10 or 1 x 10^11 viral particles, either as a single shot or as two shots given 56 days apart. The specificity and breadth of SARS-CoV-2-reactive T cell receptors after Ad26.COV2.S vaccination were assessed by TCRbeta repertoire sequencing. A total of around 32 samples were included in the TCR-sequenced set, comprising around 19 Ad26.COV2.S vaccine recipients, 5 placebo recipients and 8 SARS-CoV-2 convalescent individuals. Trial participants were randomized into five groups of five, in which low-dose or high-dose Ad26.COV2.S was given once or twice, or placebo was given on both occasions. Throughout the experiments and outcome assessment, investigators stayed blinded to trial group allocation. Broad study findings and their caveats: It was noted by the authors that total T cell responses may have been underestimated by the TCR breadth and depth analyses. Substantial breadth of spike-specific CD8+ and CD4+ T cell responses was reported after vaccination. Comparable non-spike TCR breadth was observed between vaccine and placebo recipients, consistent with only spike being contained in the vaccine. The study lacked the statistical power to compare responses across vaccine doses or regimens. Compared with placebo recipients, Ad26.COV2.S recipients showed higher spike-specific TCR breadth (P = 0.0014).

The immunoSEQ Assay was the method used to sequence TCRbeta CDR3 regions. After extraction, genomic DNA underwent amplification by bias-controlled multiplex PCR, followed by high-throughput sequencing. Per the original workflow: To quantify the absolute abundance of every unique TCRbeta CDR3 region, sequences were collapsed and filtered. Usable DNA was measured by amplifying reference genes present in all nucleated cells, and TCRbeta template counts were normalized to that usable DNA to estimate T cell fraction. Repertoire TCRs were annotated as SARS-CoV-2-specific when V gene, CDR3 amino acid sequence and J gene were exactly matched to a known reactive TCR set. The reference SARS-CoV-2 TCR set was derived from MIRA and filtered for enrichment in COVID-19-positive ImmuneCODE repertoires, a step that removed public or cross-reactive TCRs. Based on the MIRA antigens, annotated TCRs were further analysed at the level of specific ORF or position within ORF. Breadth was defined as the number of annotated unique rearrangements divided by the total number of unique productive rearrangements, and depth was defined as the summed frequency of the annotated unique rearrangements. Two-sided Wilcoxon rank-sum tests were used to compare TCR breadth between groups. TCRdb took this table from immuneACCESS and kept in-frame rearrangements with V and J called. Such tables lack part of the clones; where checked against another copy, unresolved V genes explain under half of the gap, and the rest is unexplained. V and J calls and clone size are as listed in that table; D and trimming were resolved from the DNA. This sample gives hundreds of thousands of clones in total; around 83% of them show up just once. The top ten clonotypes cover 3% to 4% of the sample.

Sample treatment or condition, as interpreted from the label and publication: around 19 received Ad26.COV2.S at low or high dose, single or two shots; about five received placebo; per-sample allocation not given. For vaccine and placebo recipients, repertoires were sequenced using samples collected on day 63 after the first injection. Between 29 July and 7 August 2020, Cohort 1b enrolled 25 adults aged 18-55 years at one site in Boston, USA. As a vaccine, Ad26.COV2.S was a replication-incompetent adenovirus type 26 vector that expressed a prefusion-stabilized SARS-CoV-2 spike protein derived from the original Wuhan strain.

The sample was peripheral blood, taken in a trial of Ad26.COV2.S vaccine versus placebo. The origin of this receptor is a person aged 18-65 years who received the Ad26.COV2.S COVID-19 vaccine or a placebo. The chain is encoded by TRBV7-2 joined to TRBJ2-7, and TRBD1 aligns with 7 junction nucleotides. The CDR3 loop reads CASRAWDRAYEQYF. The DNA sequence is as follows: TGTGCCAGCAGGGCGTGGGACAGAGCCTACGAGCAGTACTTC.